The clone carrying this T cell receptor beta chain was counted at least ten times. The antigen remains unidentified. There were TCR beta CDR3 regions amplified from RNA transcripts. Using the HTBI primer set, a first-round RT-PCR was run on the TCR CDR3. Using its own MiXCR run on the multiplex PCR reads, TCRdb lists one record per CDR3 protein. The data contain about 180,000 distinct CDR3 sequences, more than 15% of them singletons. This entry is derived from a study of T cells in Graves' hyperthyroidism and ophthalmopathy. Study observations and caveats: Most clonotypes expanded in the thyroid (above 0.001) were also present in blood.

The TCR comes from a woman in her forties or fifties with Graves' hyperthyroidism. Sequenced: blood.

CDR3 nucleotide sequence: TGTGCCAGCAGTTACCCCCCGGGTGTTCACATGAACACTGAAGCTTTCTTT. It translates to CASSYPPGVHMNTEAFF. This chain joins TRBV6-1 and TRBJ1-1; D gene uncertain. Germline V gene lookup returns CDR1 MNHNS and CDR2 SASEGT. V was shortened by 5 bases and J by 0 bases, with 19 bases between the two germline ends. The CDR3 extends over 17 amino acids.